This is a list of T cell receptor beta chains from one sample in a study of T cell responses to AZD1222 COVID-19 vaccine. The repertoire was sequenced with immunoSEQ multiplex PCR; TCRdb's copy has only in-frame clones and lacks some. The sample holds over 110,000 clones, 85% to 90% seen once. Source: peripheral blood, taken on day 0 of AZD1222 vaccination. The receptors here all came from an adult in good health. Each CDR3 is given with its conserved first and last residue. D genes are given only for firm matches. Clone size is not always given. Where it is, it says once, few, many or a class for expanded clones.

>.|TRBJ1-1|TRBV6-2/TRBV6-3|few
CASSRMENTEAFF
TGTGCCAGCAGCCGCATGGAGAACACTGAAGCTTTCTTT
>.|TRBJ2-7|TRBV5-4|.
CASSLTQGHEQYF
TGTGCCAGCAGTCTTACACAGGGACACGAGCAGTACTTC
>.|TRBJ1-5|TRBV7-8|.
CASSLAVGAGQPQHF
TGTGCCAGCAGTTTAGCTGTGGGCGCGGGGCAGCCCCAGCATTTT
>TRBD2|TRBJ2-2|TRBV9|.
CASSVAAASGTGELFF
TGTGCCAGCAGCGTAGCTGCGGCTAGCGGGACCGGGGAGCTGTTTTTT
>TRBD1|TRBJ1-2|TRBV7-9|.
CASSIWDRGANYGYTF
TGTGCCAGCAGCATTTGGGACAGGGGAGCTAACTATGGCTACACCTTC
>.|TRBJ1-5|TRBV28|.
CASSLFVAGNQPQHF
TGTGCCAGCAGTTTATTTGTGGCAGGCAATCAGCCCCAGCATTTT
>TRBD1|TRBJ2-5|TRBV19|.
CASSISQGAKTQYF
TGTGCCAGTAGTATCTCTCAGGGGGCGAAGACCCAGTACTTC
>.|TRBJ1-4|TRBV11-3|.
CASQGQTNEKLFF
TGTGCCAGCCAGGGGCAAACTAATGAAAAACTGTTTTTT
>TRBD1|TRBJ1-3|TRBV30|.
CAWSRGGTSSGNTIYF
TGTGCCTGGAGTAGAGGGGGCACCTCCTCTGGAAACACCATATATTTT
>.|TRBJ1-1|TRBV5-8|.
CASTKRTEAFF
TGTGCCAGCACAAAGCGGACTGAAGCTTTCTTT
>.|TRBJ1-4|TRBV4-3|.
CASSHPNWGMGEKLFF
TGCGCCAGCAGCCACCCCAATTGGGGAATGGGGGAAAAACTGTTTTTT
>.|TRBJ1-4|TRBV9|.
CASSPRPRSFNEKLFF
TGTGCCAGCAGCCCGCGCCCCAGGTCATTTAATGAAAAACTGTTTTTT
>TRBD1|TRBJ2-1|TRBV2|.
CASGGDRDPFYNEQFF
TGTGCCAGCGGGGGGGACAGGGACCCTTTCTACAATGAGCAGTTCTTC
>.|TRBJ2-1|TRBV6-4|once
CASSGAGSSYNEQFF
TGTGCCAGCAGTGGGGCGGGAAGCTCCTACAATGAGCAGTTCTTC
>.|TRBJ2-3|TRBV15|.
CATSRDWGVGDPQYF
TGTGCCACCAGCAGAGATTGGGGGGTAGGGGATCCGCAGTATTTT
>.|TRBJ1-5|TRBV19|.
CASSIPTGSPGNQPQHF
TGTGCCAGTAGCATACCTACAGGGTCCCCTGGCAATCAGCCCCAGCATTTT
>TRBD1|TRBJ1-5|TRBV2|once
CASSPTGSSNQPQHF
TGTGCCAGCAGTCCGACAGGGAGTAGCAATCAGCCCCAGCATTTT
>TRBD1|TRBJ1-2|TRBV19|.
CASTSDRAHGYTF
TGTGCCAGTACCTCTGACAGGGCTCATGGCTACACCTTC
>TRBD2|TRBJ2-7|TRBV5-4|.
CASSPRTSLAYEQYF
TGTGCCAGCAGCCCCCGGACTAGCTTGGCCTACGAGCAGTACTTC
>.|TRBJ1-1|TRBV27|.
CASSPVDRNTEAFF
TGTGCCAGCAGTCCGGTGGACAGGAACACTGAAGCTTTCTTT
>.|TRBJ1-6|TRBV27|once
CASSFQGPGSPLHF
TGTGCCAGCAGTTTCCAGGGGCCGGGTTCACCCCTCCACTTT
>.|TRBJ1-3|TRBV7-9|.
CASSLVGGAGNTIYF
TGTGCCAGCAGCTTGGTAGGCGGAGCTGGAAACACCATATATTTT
>TRBD2|TRBJ2-5|TRBV19|.
CASSNRELTGTSGRKETQYF
TGTGCCAGTAGTAACCGGGAGCTAACCGGGACTAGCGGGAGGAAAGAGACCCAGTACTTC
>.|TRBJ2-7|TRBV2|.
CASSASQTYEQYF
TGTGCCAGCAGTGCATCACAGACCTACGAGCAGTACTTC
>.|TRBJ2-7|TRBV9|.
CASSPRDHEQYF
TGTGCCAGCAGCCCCCGGGATCACGAGCAGTACTTC
>.|TRBJ2-7|TRBV28|.
CASTPSPQMGYEQYF
TGTGCCAGCACTCCGTCGCCTCAGATGGGATACGAGCAGTACTTC
>TRBD1|TRBJ1-4|TRBV6-1|.
CASSEAPGQGQNEKLFF
TGTGCCAGCAGTGAGGCTCCTGGACAGGGGCAAAATGAAAAACTGTTTTTT
>TRBD1|TRBJ1-2|TRBV18|.
CASSPGQEKGYTF
TGTGCCAGCTCACCGGGACAGGAGAAGGGCTACACCTTC
>.|TRBJ2-2|TRBV6-2/TRBV6-3|.
CASSQDREPGELFF
TGTGCCAGCAGCCAAGACCGGGAACCCGGGGAGCTGTTTTTT
>.|TRBJ1-5|TRBV2|.
CASSFKGLNQPQHF
TGTGCCAGCAGTTTTAAAGGGCTCAATCAGCCCCAGCATTTT
>.|TRBJ1-5|TRBV10-2|.
CASRGRGNNQPQHF
TGCGCCAGCAGGGGTCGGGGGAACAATCAGCCCCAGCATTTT
>.|TRBJ2-3|TRBV30|once
CAVLDSPASSTDTQYF
TGTGCTGTCCTAGACAGCCCCGCATCTAGCACAGATACGCAGTATTTT
>.|TRBJ2-1|TRBV2|.
CASSDSDRRTNEQFF
TGTGCCAGCAGTGACTCCGACAGGAGAACTAATGAGCAGTTCTTC
>.|TRBJ1-2|TRBV11-3|few
CASSVTGIMVYGYTF
TGTGCCAGCAGCGTAACAGGGATCATGGTCTATGGCTACACCTTC
>.|TRBJ2-7|TRBV3-1/TRBV3-2|once
CASSQDIPPGRANSRGEQYF
TGTGCCAGCAGCCAAGATATCCCGCCTGGCCGGGCGAACTCGAGGGGCGAGCAGTACTTC
>.|TRBJ2-6|TRBV28|.
CASSKQGVGSGANVLTF
TGTGCCAGCAGTAAACAGGGTGTTGGCTCTGGGGCCAACGTCCTGACTTTC
>TRBD2|TRBJ2-5|TRBV7-6|.
CASSLVAGGSETQYF
TGTGCCAGCAGCTTAGTAGCGGGAGGTTCGGAGACCCAGTACTTC
>.|TRBJ2-7|TRBV4-3|.
CASSQDWSGTYEQYF
TGCGCCAGCAGCCAAGATTGGAGCGGAACCTACGAGCAGTACTTC
>TRBD1|TRBJ1-2|TRBV5-1|.
CASSPIPGQGEGYTF
TGCGCCAGCAGCCCCATACCGGGACAGGGAGAAGGCTACACCTTC
>.|TRBJ2-7|TRBV15|.
CATSRTRDGPIHEQYF
TGTGCCACCAGCAGGACCCGGGACGGACCAATTCACGAGCAGTACTTC
>TRBD1|TRBJ1-5|TRBV12-3/TRBV12-4|.
CASRTGGNQPQHF
TGTGCCAGCAGGACAGGGGGAAATCAGCCCCAGCATTTT
>TRBD2|TRBJ2-7|TRBV10-3|.
CATLTYSGSFTEQYF
TGTGCCACCTTAACGTATAGCGGGAGTTTCACCGAGCAGTACTTC
>TRBD2|TRBJ2-1|TRBV19|.
CASTGFPSGRNNEQFF
TGTGCCAGTACCGGGTTCCCTAGCGGGAGAAACAATGAGCAGTTCTTC
>TRBD1|TRBJ2-1|TRBV24-1|.
CATSAFGAGGLDEQFF
TGTGCCACCAGTGCCTTCGGGGCAGGGGGCCTCGATGAGCAGTTCTTC
>TRBD1|TRBJ1-6|TRBV28|few
CASSLGTGWGNSPLHF
TGTGCCAGCAGTTTAGGGACAGGCTGGGGGAATTCACCCCTCCACTTT
>TRBD2|TRBJ2-5|TRBV6-2/TRBV6-3|.
CASSYPDRGLAEETQYF
TGTGCCAGCAGTTACCCTGACCGCGGACTAGCGGAAGAGACCCAGTACTTC
>.|TRBJ2-7|TRBV9|once
CASSVGGTRDEQYF
TGTGCCAGCAGCGTTGGGGGCACAAGAGACGAGCAGTACTTC
>.|TRBJ2-7|TRBV5-6|once
CASSSRDRRTYEQYF
TGTGCCAGCAGCTCCCGGGACCGCCGAACCTACGAGCAGTACTTC
>.|TRBJ1-5|TRBV28|.
CASSLVGMGGNQPQHF
TGTGCCAGCAGTTTAGTTGGGATGGGCGGCAATCAGCCCCAGCATTTT
>TRBD2|TRBJ2-1|TRBV11-3|.
CASAIGGEYNEQFF
TGTGCCAGCGCCATTGGGGGGGAGTACAATGAGCAGTTCTTC
>.|TRBJ1-1|TRBV4-2|.
CASSRRTQGPEEAFF
TGTGCCAGCAGCCGCAGAACGCAGGGGCCCGAGGAAGCTTTCTTT
>.|TRBJ2-7|TRBV6-5|once
CASSSLVADEQYF
TGTGCCAGCAGTTCCCTAGTAGCGGACGAGCAGTACTTC
>.|TRBJ2-1|TRBV9|.
CASSVRATPTNEQFF
TGTGCCAGCAGCGTAAGGGCAACGCCCACTAATGAGCAGTTCTTC
>.|TRBJ1-5|TRBV5-6|.
CASSLFDSDQPQHF
TGTGCCAGCAGCTTGTTCGACAGCGATCAGCCCCAGCATTTT